The 27 T cell receptor beta chains below all came from one sample that was sequenced in a study of shared clonotypes between healthy human individuals. Only CD45RO-negative cells positively selected for CCR7 counted as naive CD8 cells, so terminally differentiated effector memory CD45RA+ cells were excluded. Some clones are missing from TCRdb's copy, which holds only in-frame ones; the method was immunoSEQ multiplex PCR. This table has about 580,000 clones, about 98% appearing once. Sequenced material: naive CD8+ T cells sorted from blood. The receptors shown here come from a man aged 25 to 40 in good health.

This chain connects TRBV23-1 to TRBJ1-5, with D unclear. TRBV23-1 is annotated as an ORF whose role is uncertain. There are 15 residues in the CDR3. The ends were cut back, 0 bases at V and 4 bases at J, with 10 bases in the middle. The CDR3 DNA reads TGCGCCAGCAGTCAATCCCATTTTCCGAATCAGCCCCAGCATTTT. Translation: CASSQSHFPNQPQHF.

The J gene is TRBJ2-2, the V gene TRBV7-2, with D possibly matching TRBD1 (6 bases). The ends were cut back, 5 bases at V and 1 base at J, with 14 bases in the middle. The CDR3 runs 16 residues. Germline CDR1 SGHTA, CDR2 FQGNSA. The CDR3 DNA sequence: TGTGCCAGCAGCCCGAAGGGACACATGAACACCGGGGAGCTGTTTTTT. Protein sequence: CASSPKGHMNTGELFF.

This clone came up once. The chain links TRBV11-3 to TRBJ2-2, with D tentatively TRBD2 (5 bases). Germline-derived CDR1 and CDR2 are SGHNT and YENEEA. This CDR3 is 15 amino acids long. Trimming took 0 bases from V and 6 from J, leaving 11 bases between them. CDR3 coding DNA: TGTGCCAGCAGCTTAGATCGGTCCGGGGCCGGGGAGCTGTTTTTT. It codes for CASSLDRSGAGELFF.

CDR3 in DNA: TGTGCCAGCAGCCCGCTAGCGGGAGAGGGCGATGAGCAGTTCTTC. This codes for CASSPLAGEGDEQFF. J is TRBJ2-1 and V is TRBV7-9, with 10 bases matching TRBD2. The CDR3 has 15 amino acids. Germline CDR1 SEHNR, CDR2 FQNEAQ (reference sequence). V trimming: 5 bases; J trimming: 8 bases; junction bases outside the gene matches: 9. The full variable domain, rest sourced from reference TRBV7-9 and TRBJ2-1, is DTGVSQNPRHKITKRGQNVTFRCDPISEHNRLYWYRQTLGQGPEFLTYFQNEAQLEKSRLLSDRFSAERPKGSFSTLEIQRTEQGDSAMYLCASSPLAGEGDEQFFGPGTRLTVL.

The J gene is TRBJ2-1, the V gene TRBV18; 7 nucleotides match TRBD2. From germline, CDR1 is KGHSH and CDR2 LQKENI. The V segment lost 3 bases and the J segment 4 bases; nucleotides outside the gene matches: 6. The CDR3 extends over 15 amino acids. The CDR3, as DNA: TGTGCCAGCTCACCCGAGACTAGCTCATACAATGAGCAGTTCTTC. Encoded protein: CASSPETSSYNEQFF.

The V gene is TRBV7-6, the J gene TRBJ2-5, with 10 positions matching TRBD2. This CDR3 has 16 residues. Trimming cost V 1 base and J 2 bases; bases outside gene matches: 4. Germline loops: CDR1 SGHVS, CDR2 FNYEAQ. The DNA of the CDR3 is TGTGCCAGCAGCTTAGTTAGCGGGAGGTGGCAAGAGACCCAGTACTTC. Translation gives CASSLVSGRWQETQYF.

V is TRBV25-1 and J is TRBJ2-3, with D unclear. The V and J ends lost 6 bases and 3 bases respectively, with 10 bases between them. This CDR3 comprises 13 residues. The germline CDR1 and CDR2 sequences are MGHDK and SYGVNS. The chain's CDR3 is CASSATWTDTQYF. The CDR3 DNA follows: TGTGCCAGCAGCGCGACATGGACAGATACGCAGTATTTT.

V gene TRBV5-1 combines with J gene TRBJ2-3; D gene ambiguous. The CDR3 sequence is 14 residues long. CDR1 SGHRS and CDR2 YFSETQ come from the germline V gene. V was clipped by 0 bases and J by 0 bases, with 5 bases between them. The CDR3 nucleotides are TGCGCCAGCAGCTTGGCCGTTAGCACAGATACGCAGTATTTT. Translated, it gives CASSLAVSTDTQYF.

This rearrangement joins TRBV27 to TRBJ2-7; TRBD1 matches 9 bases. The V gene end was trimmed by 5 bases and the J gene end by 5 bases; junction bases not matched to a gene: 16. CDR3 length: 17 residues. CDR1 is MNHEY, CDR2 SMNVEV, per germline (reference sequence). CDR3 in amino acids: CASSPEGQGTVRHEQYF. The CDR3 DNA reads TGTGCCAGCAGTCCTGAGGGACAGGGAACTGTTCGACACGAGCAGTACTTC.

This clone appeared a few times. The rearrangement links TRBV11-2 to TRBJ2-4; TRBD2 is a possible D gene (6 bases). The length of the CDR3 is 18 residues. Trimming cost V 6 bases and J 0 bases, with 21 bases left between them. Germline CDR1 is SGHAT and CDR2 is FQNNGV. The CDR3 here is CASRTARRGPLAKNIQYF. CDR3 DNA sequence: TGTGCCAGCAGGACAGCTCGGAGGGGCCCATTAGCCAAAAACATTCAGTACTTC. The full variable domain, rest sourced from reference TRBV11-2 and TRBJ2-4, is EAGVAQSPRYKIIEKRQSVAFWCNPISGHATLYWYQQILGQGPKLLIQFQNNGVVDDSQLPKDRFSAERLKGVDSTLKIQPAKLEDSAVYLCASRTARRGPLAKNIQYFGAGTRLSVL.

The rearrangement uses TRBV27 and TRBJ2-2; D is perhaps TRBD1 (6 bases). The CDR3 is 14 amino acids. Germline loops: CDR1 MNHEY, CDR2 SMNVEV (reference sequence). V was clipped by 5 bases and J by 1 base, with 8 bases between them. The CDR3 DNA reads as TGTGCCAGCAGTCCGGACAGGAACACCGGGGAGCTGTTTTTT. It specifies CASSPDRNTGELFF.

The count of this clone is one. The chain has TRBV9 and TRBJ2-7; D perhaps matches TRBD1 (7 bases). The CDR3 is made up of 13 amino acids. Germline lookup yields CDR1 SGDLS and CDR2 YYNGEE. Trimming pared 4 bases from V and 5 bases from J, leaving 13 bases between. The CDR3 region is CASSLQGEDEQYF. DNA of the CDR3: TGTGCCAGCAGCCTTCAGGGGGAGGACGAGCAGTACTTC. Filled out from reference TRBV9 and TRBJ2-7, the complete variable domain reads DSGVTQTPKHLITATGQRVTLRCSPRSGDLSVYWYQQSLDQGLQFLIQYYNGEERAKGNILERFSAQQFPDLHSELNLSSLELGDSALYFCASSLQGEDEQYFGPGTRLTVT.

With respect to this clone: The same CDR3 is also encoded by other DNA sequences in this sample. The chain employs TRBV20-1 and TRBJ1-1; D remains ambiguous. The germline V gene has CDR1 DFQATT and CDR2 SNEGSKA (reference sequence). V was shortened by 3 bases and J by 0 bases, with 2 bases between the two germline ends. The CDR3 loop spans 11 amino acids. The CDR3 nucleotides are TGCAGTGCTAGCTTGAACACTGAAGCTTTCTTT. This codes for CSASLNTEAFF.

The chain carries TRBV2 and TRBJ2-7; TRBD2 is a possible D gene (5 bases). The CDR3 is 13 residues long. Per germline, CDR1 SNHLY and CDR2 FYNNEI. Trimming took off 8 bases at V and 4 bases at J, with 15 bases between the two ends. The CDR3 coding sequence is TGTGCCAGCTTTAGGACGGGAAAATACGAGCAGTACTTC. It yields the protein CASFRTGKYEQYF.

The chain employs TRBV6-6 and TRBJ2-1; D remains unclear. V lost 2 bases and J lost 9, with 2 bases in between. The CDR3 extends over 10 amino acids. Germline CDR1 MNHNY, CDR2 SVGAGI (reference sequence). The CDR3: CASSYGEQFF. CDR3 DNA: TGTGCCAGCAGTTACGGTGAGCAGTTCTTC.

The chain uses TRBV2 and TRBJ2-7; the D gene is possibly TRBD2 (5 bases). The V gene lost 4 bases and the J gene lost 3 bases, with 13 bases spanning the gap. The CDR3 sequence is 14 residues long. Germline V gene data show CDR1 as SNHLY and CDR2 as FYNNEI. For the CDR3, the DNA is TGTGCCAGCAGTGGGGAGACGGAACTCTACGAGCAGTACTTC. It specifies CASSGETELYEQYF.

The rearrangement links TRBV5-1 to TRBJ2-2; the match to TRBD1 covers 8 bases. Germline loops: CDR1 SGHRS, CDR2 YFSETQ. V was pared by 0 bases and J by 4 bases, with 8 bases of the junction left unmatched. The CDR3 length is 17 residues. In nucleotides, the CDR3 is TGCGCCAGCAGCTTGGAAGCGCGGACAGGGAGCACCGGGGAGCTGTTTTTT. Its translation: CASSLEARTGSTGELFF.

The chain is built from TRBV7-2 and TRBJ2-1; D gene ambiguous. Trimming removed 5 bases at V and 0 bases at J, with 17 bases between. The length of the CDR3 is 17 residues. Germline values: CDR1 SGHTA, CDR2 FQGNSA. CDR3 DNA: TGTGCCAGCAGCATCCGCCCCCGGAGCAGCTCCTACAATGAGCAGTTCTTC. It specifies CASSIRPRSSSYNEQFF.

This clone was picked up a small number of times. This chain links TRBV9 with TRBJ1-2; D is uncertain. Germline V CDR1 and CDR2: SGDLS, YYNGEE. The CDR3 is made up of 16 amino acids. V was cut by 4 bases and J by 2 bases, with 18 bases left in between. The CDR3 DNA is TGTGCCAGCAGCCCGCACATGGGCCGGTCAAACTATGGCTACACCTTC. Its translation is CASSPHMGRSNYGYTF.

J is TRBJ2-7 and V is TRBV7-2, with D perhaps TRBD2 (6 bases). V lost 6 bases, J lost 0 bases, and 15 bases lay in between. CDR3 length: 15 amino acids. The germline gives CDR1 SGHTA, CDR2 FQGNSA. The CDR3 DNA reads as TGTGCCAGCAGACGGATAGCGGCCGCCTCCTACGAGCAGTACTTC. It encodes CASRRIAAASYEQYF.

This chain uses TRBV28 with TRBJ2-3; TRBD2 agrees at 9 bases. The CDR3 is 15 residues long. The V gene end was trimmed by 10 bases and the J gene end by 6 bases; junction bases not matched to a gene: 14. Per germline, CDR1 MDHEN and CDR2 SYDVKM. CDR3 residues: CATNEPGLAKDTQYF. In DNA, the CDR3 is TGTGCCACTAACGAACCCGGACTAGCGAAGGATACGCAGTATTTT.

This chain links TRBV6-1 with TRBJ1-4, with unresolved D. The CDR3 covers 14 residues. Germline CDR1 MNHNS, CDR2 SASEGT. Deletions cut 5 bases from V and 4 bases from J, with 11 bases between. As DNA, the CDR3 is TGTGCCAGCAGTCCAATCGGAAGTAATGAAAAACTGTTTTTT. Protein: CASSPIGSNEKLFF.

The V call is TRBV27, the J call TRBJ2-6, with D unresolved. The V end lost 1 base, the J end lost 4 bases, and 2 bases lay between the germline ends. The germline CDR1 and CDR2 sequences are MNHEY and SMNVEV (reference sequence). This CDR3 spans 13 amino acids. This CDR3 reads CASSLYGANVLTF. The DNA for the CDR3 is TGTGCCAGCAGTTTATACGGGGCCAACGTCCTGACTTTC.

The chain recombines TRBV7-9 with TRBJ2-2; 10 bases line up with TRBD2. The V gene's germline CDR1 is SEHNR and CDR2 FQNEAQ (reference sequence). The CDR3 consists of 16 residues. The J segment lost 4 bases and the V segment lost 11 bases, leaving 13 bases of the junction unmatched. This CDR3 is CAGFPGTSVLTGELFF. CDR3 nucleotide sequence: TGTGCCGGCTTTCCCGGGACTAGCGTACTCACCGGGGAGCTGTTTTTT.

This clone appeared a single time. The chain recombines TRBV5-1 with TRBJ1-4; TRBD1 matches 9 bases. Germline lookup yields CDR1 SGHRS and CDR2 YFSETQ. With V trimmed by 3 bases and J by 5 bases, 5 bases remained unmatched. The CDR3 sequence is 15 residues long. The CDR3 sequence is CASSSDGTGNEKLFF. In DNA form, the CDR3 reads TGCGCCAGCAGCTCGGACGGGACAGGGAATGAAAAACTGTTTTTT.

This sequence joins TRBV28 and TRBJ1-1, with D uncertain. V was clipped by 8 bases and J by 5 bases, with 15 bases between them. Germline lookup yields CDR1 MDHEN and CDR2 SYDVKM. This CDR3 comprises 13 residues. The CDR3 bases are TGTGCCAGCGCCGGGAGCAAGAGGACTGAAGCTTTCTTT. Its protein product is CASAGSKRTEAFF.

The CDR3 region has the DNA TGTGCCAGCAGACCTACATTGGGTCTAGCGGGGAGGGAGCAGTACTTC. This gives the protein CASRPTLGLAGREQYF. V is TRBV27 and J is TRBJ2-7; 9 bases fit TRBD2. The germline V gene encodes CDR1 MNHEY and CDR2 SMNVEV (reference sequence). Trimming removed 6 bases from V and 7 bases from J; junction bases left unmatched: 16. The CDR3 contains 16 residues.